What follows are 16 T cell receptor beta chains derived from one specimen sequenced in a study of cytomegalovirus exposure and HLA in healthy donors. 60 Vbeta and 13 Jbeta primers were used in PCR. The table came from immunoSEQ multiplex PCR; TCRdb's copy has only in-frame clones and leaves some out. Here the sample spans 210,000 or so clones, roughly 85% being singletons. Sequences were obtained from PBMCs. Receptors were obtained from a man younger than 30 in good health and CMV-seronegative.

The rearrangement uses TRBV7-9 and TRBJ2-1; D is possibly TRBD2 (5 bases). The CDR3 totals 15 residues. V was trimmed by 3 bases and J by 5 bases, leaving 14 bases between them. Per germline, CDR1 SEHNR and CDR2 FQNEAQ (reference sequence). This CDR3 is CASSFAVGENNEQFF. The CDR3, as DNA: TGTGCCAGCAGCTTCGCGGTCGGGGAAAACAATGAGCAGTTCTTC.

This sequence joins TRBV27 and TRBJ1-2; 9 nucleotides line up with TRBD1. Germline CDR1 reads MNHEY; CDR2 reads SMNVEV (reference sequence). The junction had 2 bases not matched to a gene; V was cut back by 5 bases and J by 7 bases. The CDR3 is made up of 12 amino acids. CDR3 coding DNA: TGTGCCAGCAGTGGACAGGGGTTTGGCTACACCTTC. It is translated as CASSGQGFGYTF.

The chain links TRBV29-1 to TRBJ2-7; the match to TRBD2 covers 11 bases. The V gene end was trimmed by 6 bases and the J gene end by 1 base; junction bases not matched to a gene: 2. This CDR3 spans 13 amino acids. From germline, CDR1 is SQVTM and CDR2 ANQGSEA. CDR3 DNA sequence: TGCAGCGTGACTAGCGGGGTATCCTACGAGCAGTACTTC. It is translated as CSVTSGVSYEQYF.

This chain joins TRBV19 and TRBJ2-1, with 7 bases fitting TRBD2. Trimming took 3 bases from V and 3 from J; bases not matched to a gene: 2. CDR1 and CDR2 from the germline V gene are LNHDA and SQIVND (reference sequence). The CDR3 is 14 residues long. The DNA for the CDR3 is TGTGCCAGTAGTATGGCGGGGGTCTACAATGAGCAGTTCTTC. Translating gives CASSMAGVYNEQFF.

The CDR3 DNA sequence: TGTGCCAGCAGCCCAGCTGGGGGCGGCCAAGAGACCCAGTACTTC. Translation gives CASSPAGGGQETQYF. The gene calls are TRBV7-9 and TRBJ2-5; D is possibly TRBD1 (6 bases). This CDR3 spans 15 amino acids. The V gene's germline CDR1 is SEHNR and CDR2 FQNEAQ (reference sequence). The V and J ends lost 5 bases and 1 base respectively, with 14 bases between them.

The chain links TRBV6-5 to TRBJ1-1, with 8 positions matching TRBD1. Germline lookup yields CDR1 MNHEY and CDR2 SVGAGI. The CDR3 is 15 amino acids. The V and J ends lost 1 base and 7 bases, in that order; junction bases with no gene match: 8. CDR3 nucleotides: TGTGCCAGCAGTTACTTACGCATTACAGGGGGTGAAGCTTTCTTT. Its protein product is CASSYLRITGGEAFF.

This chain joins TRBV7-9 and TRBJ1-5; D is unclear. The V end lost 5 bases, the J end lost 9 bases, and 17 bases lay between the germline ends. The germline V gene has CDR1 SEHNR and CDR2 FQNEAQ (reference sequence). The CDR3 length is 14 residues. This chain's CDR3 is CASSPREPNMPQHF. CDR3 nucleotide sequence: TGTGCCAGCAGCCCAAGGGAGCCAAATATGCCCCAGCATTTT.

This clone occurred once. The chain has TRBV7-2 and TRBJ2-1; the match to TRBD1 covers 10 bases. The length of the CDR3 is 14 residues. The germline V gene encodes CDR1 SGHTA and CDR2 FQGNSA. Trimming cost V 5 bases and J 10 bases; bases outside gene matches: 8. The CDR3 protein is CASSPWDRGREQFF. As DNA, the CDR3 is TGTGCCAGCAGCCCATGGGACAGGGGACGGGAGCAGTTCTTC.

The CDR3 bases are TGTGCCAGCAGTGTGGGTTTGCTCGGGGACATTAATGAAAAACTGTTTTTT. It is translated as CASSVGLLGDINEKLFF. This sequence joins TRBV25-1 and TRBJ1-4; a weak D match, TRBD1 (6 bases). Germline assignment: CDR1 MGHDK and CDR2 SYGVNS. Trimming pared 4 bases from V and 4 bases from J, leaving 19 bases between. This CDR3 has 17 amino acids.

The chain is built from TRBV27 and TRBJ1-2, with 8 bases aligning to TRBD1. CDR3 length equals 18 residues. J gave up 5 bases and V 3 bases, and 17 bases lay outside the gene matches. CDR1 is MNHEY, CDR2 SMNVEV, per germline (reference sequence). The CDR3 loop reads CASSFSFRTPGQDYGYTF. CDR3 sequence (DNA): TGTGCCAGCAGTTTCTCCTTTCGTACGCCGGGACAGGATTATGGCTACACCTTC.

This clone has more than one count but fewer than ten. The chain joins TRBV19 to TRBJ2-5, with a tentative D call TRBD2 (5 bases). In germline, CDR1 is LNHDA, CDR2 SQIVND (reference sequence). The CDR3 covers 11 residues. Between the trimmed V and J ends, which lost 8 bases and 4 bases, there was a span of 8 bases. CDR3 nucleotides: TGTGCCAGTGGGGAGCGAGAGACCCAGTACTTC. Its translation: CASGERETQYF.

The chain recombines TRBV6-5 with TRBJ2-7; tentatively, D is TRBD1 (5 bases). The CDR3 totals 14 residues. CDR1 and CDR2 (germline): MNHEY, SVGAGI. V shed 5 bases and J shed 2 bases, with 13 bases lying between them. Here the CDR3 reads CASSTDTKAYEQYF. CDR3 nucleotides: TGTGCCAGCAGTACGGACACAAAAGCCTACGAGCAGTACTTC.

This chain connects TRBV7-9 to TRBJ1-1; D uncertain. V was cut by 2 bases and J by 2 bases, with 6 bases left in between. The CDR3 spans 13 residues. Germline V gene lookup returns CDR1 SEHNR and CDR2 FQNEAQ (reference sequence). CDR3 nucleotide sequence: TGTGCCAGCAGCTTACTATTCAACACTGAAGCTTTCTTT. It codes for CASSLLFNTEAFF.

The chain recombines TRBV6-5 with TRBJ1-2, with D maybe TRBD1 (5 bases). The CDR3 sequence is 15 residues long. CDR1 and CDR2 (germline): MNHEY, SVGAGI. The V gene lost 0 bases and the J gene lost 5 bases, with 13 bases spanning the gap. The CDR3, as DNA: TGTGCCAGCAGTTACTCGCAGGGAGGGGTTTATGGCTACACCTTC. It is translated as CASSYSQGGVYGYTF.

The CDR3 spells CASSALAGASYEQYF. CDR3 bases: TGTGCCAGCAGTGCACTAGCGGGGGCCTCCTACGAGCAGTACTTC. V usage is TRBV6-5 and J usage is TRBJ2-7; 11 bases match TRBD2. The trim removed 5 bases at V and 0 bases at J, leaving 3 bases unmatched. This CDR3 has 15 residues. Germline V lookup: CDR1 MNHEY, CDR2 SVGAGI.

The chain uses TRBV4-2 and TRBJ1-2; 7 nucleotides line up with TRBD1. CDR1 is LGHNA, CDR2 YNFKEQ, per germline. V lost 3 bases to trimming and J lost 3 bases; unmatched junction nucleotides: 4. The CDR3 sequence is 14 residues long. CDR3 in DNA: TGTGCCAGCAGCCACTACGGGACAGACTATGGCTACACCTTC. As protein: CASSHYGTDYGYTF.